This entry features one T cell receptor beta chain sequence. In this sample, this clonotype turned up many times. The specificity of this receptor is unknown. Within one base of it there is no much larger clone, and no base qualities were kept. Set within a cohort of healthcare workers in London, UK, this nested case-control study involved weekly PCR testing of nasopharyngeal swabs along with blood sampling. Healthcare workers were recruited between 23 and 31 March 2020, during the week of the UK lockdown, and were followed weekly for up to roughly 15 weeks. This sample stems from a study of early T cells in non-severe SARS-CoV-2 infection (dated by TCRdb to the early 2020s). About the study as a whole: TCR sequencing used bulk RNA from unsorted whole blood, so alpha and beta chains could not be paired. The study at large found these results: Matching against VDJdb was skewed toward anti-spike CD8 responses, likely underestimated virus-specific expansions, and missed private and CD4 specificities.

V drops 0 bases and J drops 7 bases, leaving 12 bases in between. Via the germline V gene, CDR1 is MNHEY and CDR2 SVGAGI. The CDR3 goes from the cysteine to the phenylalanine over 15 residues. The read is trimmed to its CDR3 DNA, 45 bases read in frame from base 1. Libraries were prepared through 5' RACE. TCRdb lists the instrument as NextSeq 500. The TCR library protocol attached unique molecular identifiers to individual cDNA molecules to correct for sequencing error and PCR bias. Both TCR alpha and beta chains were sequenced, and tight co-correlation was observed between alpha and beta sequence abundances in each sample. Concerning the study's data processing: V gene, J gene and CDR3 annotation of TCR sequences was performed with Decombinator V4. Expanded TCRs were defined as changing significantly between any two time points under a Poisson model with p below 0.0001. TCR abundances were normalised to the total number of TCRs sequenced per sample and were expressed as counts per million. TRAV1-2 paired with TRAJ12, TRAJ20 or TRAJ33 defined MAIT TCRs, while TRAV10 paired with TRAJ18 defined iNKT TCRs. VDJdb, accessed on 1 November 2021, was searched for TCRs annotated for CMV, EBV and SARS-CoV-2, and TCRs annotated for more than one antigen were excluded. The raw public data were reprocessed by TCRdb itself: fastp quality trimming at Q25, MiXCR clonotype calling, in-frame beta chains only. Each entry is one CDR3 protein sequence, shown with its most common DNA and genes. The V and J calls shown here were made by TCRdb, not taken from the authors' results. Counted in this sample were more than 40,000 distinct CDR3 sequences; 5% to 6.5% of them appeared once. In total, the top ten clones hold 5% to 6.5% of the sample.

The chain was built from TRBV6-5 and TRBJ1-4; possibly the D gene is TRBD1, per 6 matching bases. Sample: whole blood, taken at baseline. The TCR was taken from an adult who was a healthcare worker with PCR-confirmed SARS-CoV-2 infection or an uninfected control (not recorded which). In nucleotide form, the sequence is TGTGCCAGCAGTTACTCGGGCTGGGGGCCTGAAAAACTGTTTTTT. Its amino acids are CASSYSGWGPEKLFF.